These 14 T cell receptor beta chains were sequenced from one sample in a study of shared clonotypes between healthy human individuals. Sequencing was performed with immunoSEQ multiplex PCR; in TCRdb, only in-frame clones are kept and a portion is missing. This table has about 1.5 million clones, 95% to 97% appearing once. Sequenced: naive CD4+ T cells sorted from blood. The sample's subset: CD45RA+ positively selected. These receptors all come from a man aged 30-40 years in good health.

The rearrangement links TRBV6-5 to TRBJ2-7, with TRBD2 matching 8 bases. The CDR3 runs to 15 residues. Germline values: CDR1 MNHEY, CDR2 SVGAGI. After removal of 0 bases from V and 6 bases from J, the junction contained 7 bases not matched to a gene. The CDR3 sequence is CASSYSRGALGEQYF. The DNA of the CDR3 is TGTGCCAGCAGTTACTCGCGGGGGGCCCTTGGCGAGCAGTACTTC.

V and J are TRBV25-1 and TRBJ1-2, with D possibly being TRBD1 (6 bases). Germline V gives CDR1 MGHDK, CDR2 SYGVNS. The germline V and J ends were trimmed by 3 bases and 2 bases, with 10 bases remaining between them. The CDR3 loop spans 14 amino acids. CDR3 amino acids: CASSESTGNYGYTF. DNA of the CDR3: TGTGCCAGCAGTGAGTCAACAGGGAACTATGGCTACACCTTC.

The rearrangement uses TRBV10-3 and TRBJ2-3; 8 bases match TRBD1. V was pared by 2 bases and J by 0 bases, with 4 bases of the junction left unmatched. CDR1 ENHRY and CDR2 SYGVKD come from the germline V gene. The CDR3 covers 16 residues. The chain's CDR3 is CAISEPGTGSTDTQYF. DNA of the CDR3: TGTGCCATCAGTGAGCCCGGGACAGGAAGCACAGATACGCAGTATTTT.

In the case of this clone: This same CDR3 is encoded by further DNA sequences in the sample. The genes are TRBV28 and TRBJ2-1; D uncertain. V was cut by 6 bases and J by 7 bases, with 7 bases left in between. The germline gives CDR1 MDHEN, CDR2 SYDVKM. This CDR3 region has 11 residues. The CDR3 reads CASSPRNEQFF. The CDR3 bases are TGTGCCAGCAGCCCCCGAAATGAGCAGTTCTTC.

CDR3 nucleotide sequence: TGTGCCAGCAGGCCTGATGGAAACACCATATATTTT. This translates into CASRPDGNTIYF. The genes are TRBV2 and TRBJ1-3; D is undetermined. The V gene's germline CDR1 is SNHLY and CDR2 FYNNEI. V lost 6 bases, J lost 3 bases, and 6 bases lay in between. This CDR3 region has 12 residues.

The chain recombines TRBV9 with TRBJ1-1; unclear D gene. V was pared by 0 bases and J by 1 base, with 10 bases between. Germline loops: CDR1 SGDLS, CDR2 YYNGEE. This CDR3 is built from 15 residues. The chain's CDR3 is CASSVGAVQNTEAFF. CDR3 sequence (DNA): TGTGCCAGCAGCGTAGGGGCGGTACAGAACACTGAAGCTTTCTTT.

This clone has a single count. The chain recombines TRBV27 with TRBJ2-5; no firm D call. This CDR3 comprises 16 residues. The germline CDR1 and CDR2 sequences are MNHEY and SMNVEV (reference sequence). Trimming removed 4 bases from V and 1 base from J, with 16 bases in between. The CDR3 region has the DNA TGTGCCAGCAGTTCCACCCAGAGGACGCGCCAAGAGACCCAGTACTTC. Residues: CASSSTQRTRQETQYF.

V gene TRBV11-2 combines with J gene TRBJ2-3, with a weak D call TRBD2 (6 bases). The germline CDR1 and CDR2 sequences are SGHAT and FQNNGV. The CDR3 is 17 amino acids. V lost 1 base and J lost 0, with 14 bases in between. The CDR3 is CASSLARTTFSTDTQYF. The CDR3 DNA sequence: TGTGCCAGCAGCTTAGCCCGGACTACCTTTAGCACAGATACGCAGTATTTT.

This chain uses TRBV5-1 with TRBJ2-1; tentative D call: TRBD2 (7 bases). This CDR3 is 17 amino acids long. The V end was cut by 2 bases, the J end by 0 bases, with 15 bases between. Germline CDR1 reads SGHRS; CDR2 reads YFSETQ. The CDR3: CASSLGGGTPSYNEQFF. The CDR3 nucleotides are TGCGCCAGCAGCTTAGGGGGAGGGACCCCCTCCTACAATGAGCAGTTCTTC.

The chain uses TRBV7-3 and TRBJ2-1; 9 bases align to TRBD2. Germline CDR1 reads SGHTA; CDR2 reads FQGTGA. The V and J ends lost 5 bases and 7 bases, in that order; junction bases with no gene match: 9. This CDR3 contains 15 residues. The CDR3 DNA is TGTGCCAGCAGCCCCCGTGGGCGGGAGGGGAATGAGCAGTTCTTC. Its translation: CASSPRGREGNEQFF. Combining the CDR3 with reference TRBV7-3 and TRBJ2-1 gives the whole variable domain GAGVSQTPSNKVTEKGKYVELRCDPISGHTALYWYRQSLGQGPEFLIYFQGTGAADDSGLPNDRFFAVRPEGSVSTLKIQRTERGDSAVYLCASSPRGREGNEQFFGPGTRLTVL.

The V gene is TRBV18, the J gene TRBJ2-1, with TRBD1 matching over 7 bases. In germline, CDR1 is KGHSH, CDR2 LQKENI. Trimming cost V 3 bases and J 6 bases; bases outside gene matches: 11. The CDR3 length is 16 residues. CDR3: CASSPEGGILSNEQFF. DNA for the CDR3: TGTGCCAGCTCACCGGAAGGGGGCATTTTGAGCAATGAGCAGTTCTTC.

J is TRBJ2-7 and V is TRBV27, with D possibly matching TRBD1 (5 bases). This CDR3 has 13 residues. Germline loops: CDR1 MNHEY, CDR2 SMNVEV (reference sequence). Trimming removed 3 bases from V and 1 base from J, with 7 bases in between. The CDR3 bases are TGTGCCAGCAGTTTTTACAGGTCCTACGAGCAGTACTTC. Protein: CASSFYRSYEQYF.

The chain couples TRBV18 to TRBJ1-2; D is unclear. The V gene's germline CDR1 is KGHSH and CDR2 LQKENI. Trimming removed 3 bases at V and 8 bases at J, with 16 bases between. The CDR3 covers 14 residues. The CDR3 sequence is CASSPPPQPGGYTF. The CDR3 region has the DNA TGTGCCAGCTCACCCCCCCCACAGCCGGGAGGCTACACCTTC.

The CDR3 nucleotides read TGTGCCAGCAGCTTGTTTGCAGCAGATACGCAGTATTTT. Translated, it gives CASSLFAADTQYF. The rearrangement joins TRBV5-4 to TRBJ2-3, with unresolved D. Germline assignment: CDR1 SGHNT and CDR2 YYREEE (reference sequence). The CDR3 has 13 amino acids. Trimming took off 1 base at V and 4 bases at J, with 7 bases between the two ends. Full variable domain (missing parts from reference TRBV5-4 and TRBJ2-3): ETGVTQSPTHLIKTRGQQVTLRCSSQSGHNTVSWYQQALGQGPQFIFQYYREEENGRGNFPPRFSGLQFPNYSSELNVNALELDDSALYLCASSLFAADTQYFGPGTRLTVL.